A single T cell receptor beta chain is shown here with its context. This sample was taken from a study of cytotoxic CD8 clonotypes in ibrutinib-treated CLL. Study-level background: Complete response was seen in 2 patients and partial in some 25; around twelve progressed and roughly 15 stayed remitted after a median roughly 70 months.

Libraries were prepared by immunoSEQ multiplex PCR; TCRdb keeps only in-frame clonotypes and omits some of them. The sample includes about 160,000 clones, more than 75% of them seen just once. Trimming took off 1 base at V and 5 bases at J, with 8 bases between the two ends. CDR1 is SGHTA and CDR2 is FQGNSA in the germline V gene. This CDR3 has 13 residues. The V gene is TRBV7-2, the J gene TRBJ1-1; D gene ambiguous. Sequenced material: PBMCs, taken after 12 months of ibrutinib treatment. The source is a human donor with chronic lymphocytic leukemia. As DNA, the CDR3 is TGTGCCAGCAGCTTAGTAGTGTGGACTGAAGCTTTCTTT. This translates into CASSLVVWTEAFF.